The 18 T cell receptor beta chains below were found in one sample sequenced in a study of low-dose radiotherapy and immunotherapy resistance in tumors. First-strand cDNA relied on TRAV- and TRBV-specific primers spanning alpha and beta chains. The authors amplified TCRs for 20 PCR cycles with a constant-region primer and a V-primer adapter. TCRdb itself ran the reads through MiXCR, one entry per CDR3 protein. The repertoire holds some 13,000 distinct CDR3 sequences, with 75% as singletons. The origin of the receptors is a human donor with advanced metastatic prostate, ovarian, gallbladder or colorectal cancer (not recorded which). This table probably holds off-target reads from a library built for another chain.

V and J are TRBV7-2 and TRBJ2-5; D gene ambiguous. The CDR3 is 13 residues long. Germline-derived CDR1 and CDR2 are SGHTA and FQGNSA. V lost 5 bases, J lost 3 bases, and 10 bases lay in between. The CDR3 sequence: CASSPRQKETQYF. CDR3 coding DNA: TGTGCCAGCAGCCCGCGTCAGAAAGAGACCCAGTACTTC.

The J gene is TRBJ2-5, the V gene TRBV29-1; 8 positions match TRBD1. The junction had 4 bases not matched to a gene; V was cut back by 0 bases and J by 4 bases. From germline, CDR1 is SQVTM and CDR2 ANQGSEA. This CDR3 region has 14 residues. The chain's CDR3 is CSVEDRGPPETQYF. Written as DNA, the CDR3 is TGCAGCGTTGAAGACAGGGGGCCGCCAGAGACCCAGTACTTC. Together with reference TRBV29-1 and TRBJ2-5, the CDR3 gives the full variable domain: SAVISQKPSRDICQRGTSLTIQCQVDSQVTMMFWYRQQPGQSLTLIATANQGSEATYESGFVIDKFPISRPNLTFSTLTVSNMSPEDSSIYLCSVEDRGPPETQYFGPGTRLLVL.

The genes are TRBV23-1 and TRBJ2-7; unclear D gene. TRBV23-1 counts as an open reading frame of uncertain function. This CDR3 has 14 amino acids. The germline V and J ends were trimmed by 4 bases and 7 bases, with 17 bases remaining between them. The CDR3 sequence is CASSPHGPPEEQYF. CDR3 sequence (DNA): TGCGCCAGCAGTCCACACGGGCCGCCAGAGGAGCAGTACTTC.

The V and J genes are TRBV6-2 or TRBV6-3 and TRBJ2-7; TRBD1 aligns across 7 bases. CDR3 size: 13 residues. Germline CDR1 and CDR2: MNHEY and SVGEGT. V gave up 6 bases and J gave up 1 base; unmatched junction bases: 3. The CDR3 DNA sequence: TGTGCCAGCAGGGAGACAGGGTCCTACGAGCAGTACTTC. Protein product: CASRETGSYEQYF.

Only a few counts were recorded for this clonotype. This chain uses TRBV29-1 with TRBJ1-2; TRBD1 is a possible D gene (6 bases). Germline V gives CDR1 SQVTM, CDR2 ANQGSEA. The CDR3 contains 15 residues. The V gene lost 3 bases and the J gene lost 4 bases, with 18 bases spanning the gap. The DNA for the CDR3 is TGCAGCGTTGACGCTAAAGACAGGCTAGGCTATGGCTACACCTTC. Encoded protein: CSVDAKDRLGYGYTF.

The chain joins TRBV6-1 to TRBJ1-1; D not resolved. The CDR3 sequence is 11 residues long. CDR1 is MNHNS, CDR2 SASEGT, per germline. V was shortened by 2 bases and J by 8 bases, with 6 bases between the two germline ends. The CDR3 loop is CASSELAEAFF. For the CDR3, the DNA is TGTGCCAGCAGTGAACTGGCCGAAGCTTTCTTT.

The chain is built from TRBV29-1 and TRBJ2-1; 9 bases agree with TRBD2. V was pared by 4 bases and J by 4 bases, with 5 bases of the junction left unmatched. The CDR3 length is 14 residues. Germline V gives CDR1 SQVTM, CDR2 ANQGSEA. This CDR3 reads CSVVRLAGYNEQFF. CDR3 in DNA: TGCAGCGTTGTTCGGCTAGCGGGATACAATGAGCAGTTCTTC.

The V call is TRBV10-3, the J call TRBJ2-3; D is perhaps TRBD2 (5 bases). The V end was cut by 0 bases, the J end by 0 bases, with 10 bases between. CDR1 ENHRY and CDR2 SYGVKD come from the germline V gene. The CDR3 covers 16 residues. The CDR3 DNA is TGTGCCATCAGTGAGTCCTTCCGCGGGAGCACAGATACGCAGTATTTT. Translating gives CAISESFRGSTDTQYF.

CDR3 DNA sequence: TGTGCCAGCAGCCCGACTAGCGGGGGCACAGATACGCAGTATTTT. This sequence encodes CASSPTSGGTDTQYF. The genes are TRBV5-4 and TRBJ2-3; TRBD2 aligns across 11 bases. The junction had 2 bases not matched to a gene; V was cut back by 4 bases and J by 1 base. This CDR3 spans 15 amino acids. Germline V CDR1 and CDR2: SGHNT, YYREEE (reference sequence). Variable domain in full (rest from reference TRBV5-4 and TRBJ2-3): ETGVTQSPTHLIKTRGQQVTLRCSSQSGHNTVSWYQQALGQGPQFIFQYYREEENGRGNFPPRFSGLQFPNYSSELNVNALELDDSALYLCASSPTSGGTDTQYFGPGTRLTVL.

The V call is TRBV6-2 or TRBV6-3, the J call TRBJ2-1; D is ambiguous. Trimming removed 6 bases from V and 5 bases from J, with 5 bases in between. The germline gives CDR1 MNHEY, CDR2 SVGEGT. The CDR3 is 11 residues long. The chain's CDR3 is CASSYDNEQFF. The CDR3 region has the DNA TGTGCCAGCAGCTATGACAATGAGCAGTTCTTC.

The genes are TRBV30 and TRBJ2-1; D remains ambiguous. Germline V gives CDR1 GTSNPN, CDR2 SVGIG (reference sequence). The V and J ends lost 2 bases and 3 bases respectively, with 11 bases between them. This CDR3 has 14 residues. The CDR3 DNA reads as TGTGCCTGGAGTCCCACTTCTATCTACAATGAGCAGTTCTTC. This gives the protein CAWSPTSIYNEQFF.

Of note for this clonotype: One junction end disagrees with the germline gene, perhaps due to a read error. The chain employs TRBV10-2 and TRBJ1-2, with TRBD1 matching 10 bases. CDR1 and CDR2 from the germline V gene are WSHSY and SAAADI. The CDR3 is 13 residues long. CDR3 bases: TGCGCCAGCAGTGAGTCCGACAGGGGGCGACGGTCCTTC. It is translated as CASSESDRGRRSF.

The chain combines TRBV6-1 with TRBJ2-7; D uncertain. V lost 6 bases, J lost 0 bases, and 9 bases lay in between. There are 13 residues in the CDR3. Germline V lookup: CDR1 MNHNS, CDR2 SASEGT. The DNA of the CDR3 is TGTGCCAGCAGGGACGGATACTCCTACGAGCAGTACTTC. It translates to CASRDGYSYEQYF.

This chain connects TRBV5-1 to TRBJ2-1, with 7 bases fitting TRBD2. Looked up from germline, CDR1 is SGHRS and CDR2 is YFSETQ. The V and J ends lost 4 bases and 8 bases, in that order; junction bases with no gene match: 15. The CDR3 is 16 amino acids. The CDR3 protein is CASSPRSGASPDEQFF. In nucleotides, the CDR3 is TGCGCCAGCAGCCCCCGAAGCGGGGCCAGTCCCGATGAGCAGTTCTTC.

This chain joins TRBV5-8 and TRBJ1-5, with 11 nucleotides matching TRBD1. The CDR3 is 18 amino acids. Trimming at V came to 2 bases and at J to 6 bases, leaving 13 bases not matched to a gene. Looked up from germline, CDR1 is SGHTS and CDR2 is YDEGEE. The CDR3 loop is CASSFRGRDRGGGQPQHF. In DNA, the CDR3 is TGTGCCAGCAGCTTTCGGGGCAGGGACAGGGGGGGCGGTCAGCCCCAGCATTTT.

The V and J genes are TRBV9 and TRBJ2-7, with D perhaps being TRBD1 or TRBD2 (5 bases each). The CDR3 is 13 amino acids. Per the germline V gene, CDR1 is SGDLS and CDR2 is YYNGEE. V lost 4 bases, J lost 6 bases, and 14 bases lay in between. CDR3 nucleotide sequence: TGTGCCAGCAGCACCTCCGTGGGGGTCGAGCAGTACTTC. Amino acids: CASSTSVGVEQYF. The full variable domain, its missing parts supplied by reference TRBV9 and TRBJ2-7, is DSGVTQTPKHLITATGQRVTLRCSPRSGDLSVYWYQQSLDQGLQFLIQYYNGEERAKGNILERFSAQQFPDLHSELNLSSLELGDSALYFCASSTSVGVEQYFGPGTRLTVT.

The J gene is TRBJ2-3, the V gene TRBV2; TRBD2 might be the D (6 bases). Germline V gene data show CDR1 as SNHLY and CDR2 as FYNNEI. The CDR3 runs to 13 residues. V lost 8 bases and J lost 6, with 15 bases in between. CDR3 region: CASGWGEGDTQYF. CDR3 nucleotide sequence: TGTGCCAGCGGTTGGGGGGAAGGGGATACGCAGTATTTT.

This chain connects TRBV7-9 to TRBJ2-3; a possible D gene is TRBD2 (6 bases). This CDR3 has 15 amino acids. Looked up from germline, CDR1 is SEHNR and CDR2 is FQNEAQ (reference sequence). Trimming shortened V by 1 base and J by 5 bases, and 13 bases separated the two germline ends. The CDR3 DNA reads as TGTGCCAGCAGCTTAGGCGGGGCGGCGGGAGATACGCAGTATTTT. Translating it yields CASSLGGAAGDTQYF.